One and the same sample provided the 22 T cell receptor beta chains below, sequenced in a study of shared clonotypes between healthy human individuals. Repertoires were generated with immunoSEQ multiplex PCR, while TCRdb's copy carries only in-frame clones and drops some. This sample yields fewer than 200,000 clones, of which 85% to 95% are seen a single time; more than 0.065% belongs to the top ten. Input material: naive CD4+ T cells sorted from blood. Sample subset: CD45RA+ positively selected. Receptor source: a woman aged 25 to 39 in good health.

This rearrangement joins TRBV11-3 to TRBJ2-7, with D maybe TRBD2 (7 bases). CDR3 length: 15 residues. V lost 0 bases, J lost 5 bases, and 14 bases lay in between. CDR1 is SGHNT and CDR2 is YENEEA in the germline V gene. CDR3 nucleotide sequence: TGTGCCAGCAGCTTAGACGGAAAAGGGGGGGACGAGCAGTACTTC. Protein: CASSLDGKGGDEQYF.

CDR3 nucleotides: TGTGCCAGCAGTAGGACAGGGTCCTTGAACACTGAAGCTTTCTTT. Residues: CASSRTGSLNTEAFF. The chain employs TRBV28 and TRBJ1-1; TRBD1 agrees at 8 bases. V shed 5 bases and J 0 bases; nucleotides not matched to a gene: 5. CDR1 and CDR2 (germline): MDHEN, SYDVKM. The CDR3 runs 15 residues. The full variable domain, its missing parts supplied by reference TRBV28 and TRBJ1-1, is DVKVTQSSRYLVKRTGEKVFLECVQDMDHENMFWYRQDPGLGLRLIYFSYDVKMKEKGDIPEGYSVSREKKERFSLILESASTNQTSMYLCASSRTGSLNTEAFFGQGTRLTVV.

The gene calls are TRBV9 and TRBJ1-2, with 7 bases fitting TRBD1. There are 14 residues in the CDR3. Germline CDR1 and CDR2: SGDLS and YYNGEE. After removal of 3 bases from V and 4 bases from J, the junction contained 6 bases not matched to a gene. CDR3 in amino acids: CASSAARDSYGYTF. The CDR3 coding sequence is TGTGCCAGCAGCGCTGCCCGGGACAGCTATGGCTACACCTTC.

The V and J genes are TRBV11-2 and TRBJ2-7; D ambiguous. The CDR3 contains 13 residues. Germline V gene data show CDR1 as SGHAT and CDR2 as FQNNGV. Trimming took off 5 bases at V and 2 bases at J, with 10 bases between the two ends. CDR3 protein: CASSPPVAYEQYF. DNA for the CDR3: TGTGCCAGCAGCCCTCCTGTCGCCTACGAGCAGTACTTC.

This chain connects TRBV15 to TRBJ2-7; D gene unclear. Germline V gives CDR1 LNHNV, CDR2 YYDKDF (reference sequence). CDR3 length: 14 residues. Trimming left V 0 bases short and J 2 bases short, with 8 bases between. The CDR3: CATSRDPGPYEQYF. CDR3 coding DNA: TGTGCCACCAGCAGAGATCCCGGGCCCTACGAGCAGTACTTC.

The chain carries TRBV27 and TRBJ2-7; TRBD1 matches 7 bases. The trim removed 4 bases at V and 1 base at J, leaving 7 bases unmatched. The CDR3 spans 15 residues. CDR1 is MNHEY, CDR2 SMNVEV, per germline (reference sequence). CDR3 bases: TGTGCCAGCAGTTCACGGGACAGTAAATCCTACGAGCAGTACTTC. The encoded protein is CASSSRDSKSYEQYF.

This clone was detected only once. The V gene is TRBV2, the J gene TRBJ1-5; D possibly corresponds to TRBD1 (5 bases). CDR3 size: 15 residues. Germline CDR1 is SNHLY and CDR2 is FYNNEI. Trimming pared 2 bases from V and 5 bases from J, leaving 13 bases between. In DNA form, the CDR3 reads TGTGCCAGCAGTGAATCTGGGGGAATCCATCAGCCCCAGCATTTT. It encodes CASSESGGIHQPQHF.

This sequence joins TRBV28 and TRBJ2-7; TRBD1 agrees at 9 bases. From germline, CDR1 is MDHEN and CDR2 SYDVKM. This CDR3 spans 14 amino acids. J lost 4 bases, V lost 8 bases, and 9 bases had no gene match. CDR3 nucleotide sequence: TGTGCCAGCGGCCCCGGGACAGGGAAGTACGAGCAGTACTTC. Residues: CASGPGTGKYEQYF. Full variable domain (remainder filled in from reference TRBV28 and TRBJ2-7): DVKVTQSSRYLVKRTGEKVFLECVQDMDHENMFWYRQDPGLGLRLIYFSYDVKMKEKGDIPEGYSVSREKKERFSLILESASTNQTSMYLCASGPGTGKYEQYFGPGTRLTVT.

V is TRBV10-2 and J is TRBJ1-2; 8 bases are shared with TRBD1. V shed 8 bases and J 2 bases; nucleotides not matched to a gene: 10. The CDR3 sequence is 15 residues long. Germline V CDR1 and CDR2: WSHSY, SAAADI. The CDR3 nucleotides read TGCGCCAGCTCCCCGGTACAGGGGGAGAACTATGGCTACACCTTC. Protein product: CASSPVQGENYGYTF.

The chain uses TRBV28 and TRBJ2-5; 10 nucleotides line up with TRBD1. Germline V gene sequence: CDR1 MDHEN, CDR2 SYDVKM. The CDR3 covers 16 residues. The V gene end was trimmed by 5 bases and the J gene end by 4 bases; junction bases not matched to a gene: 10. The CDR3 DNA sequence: TGTGCCAGCAGTCGGGCCGGGACAGGGGAGAGAGAGACCCAGTACTTC. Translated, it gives CASSRAGTGERETQYF.

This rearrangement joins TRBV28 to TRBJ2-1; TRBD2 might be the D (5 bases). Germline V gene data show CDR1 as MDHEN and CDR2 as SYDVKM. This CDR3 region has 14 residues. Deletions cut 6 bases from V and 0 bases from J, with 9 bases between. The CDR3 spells CASRRESSYNEQFF. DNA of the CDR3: TGTGCCAGCAGGAGGGAGAGCTCCTACAATGAGCAGTTCTTC.

CDR3 nucleotide sequence: TGCGCCAGCAGCTTGGGCAGTTCAAAAGATTACGAGCAGTACTTC. This sequence encodes CASSLGSSKDYEQYF. This chain uses TRBV5-1 with TRBJ2-7; no clear D. V was shortened by 0 bases and J by 4 bases, with 14 bases between the two germline ends. The V gene's germline CDR1 is SGHRS and CDR2 YFSETQ. The CDR3 contains 15 residues.

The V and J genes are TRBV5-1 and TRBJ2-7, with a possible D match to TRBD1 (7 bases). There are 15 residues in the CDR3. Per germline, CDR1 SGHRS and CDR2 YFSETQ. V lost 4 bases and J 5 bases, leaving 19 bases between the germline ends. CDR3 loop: CASSPIDRAGNEQYF. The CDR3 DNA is TGCGCCAGCAGCCCGATCGACAGGGCGGGGAACGAGCAGTACTTC.

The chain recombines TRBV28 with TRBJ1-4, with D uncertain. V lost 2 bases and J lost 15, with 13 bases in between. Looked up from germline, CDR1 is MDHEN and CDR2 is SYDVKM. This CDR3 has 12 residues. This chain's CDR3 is CASSLSAEYMFF. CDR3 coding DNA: TGTGCCAGCAGTTTAAGTGCAGAATACATGTTTTTT.

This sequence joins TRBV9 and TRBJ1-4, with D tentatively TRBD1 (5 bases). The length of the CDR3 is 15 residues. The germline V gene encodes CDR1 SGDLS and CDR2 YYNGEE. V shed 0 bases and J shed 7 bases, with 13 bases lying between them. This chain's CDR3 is CASSVATGGSEKLFF. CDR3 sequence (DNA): TGTGCCAGCAGCGTAGCTACCGGGGGTAGTGAAAAACTGTTTTTT.

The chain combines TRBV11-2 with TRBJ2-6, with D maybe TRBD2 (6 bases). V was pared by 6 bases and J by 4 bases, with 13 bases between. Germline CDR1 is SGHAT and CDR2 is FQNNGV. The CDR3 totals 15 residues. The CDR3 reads CASRIGGSGANVLTF. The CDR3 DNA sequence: TGTGCCAGCAGAATAGGAGGGAGCGGGGCCAACGTCCTGACTTTC.

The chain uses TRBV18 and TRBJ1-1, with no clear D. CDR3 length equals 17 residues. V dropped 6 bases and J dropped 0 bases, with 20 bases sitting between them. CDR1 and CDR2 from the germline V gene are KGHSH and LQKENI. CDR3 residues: CASSLIGPGGMNTEAFF. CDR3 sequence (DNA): TGTGCCAGCTCGCTGATAGGGCCGGGAGGGATGAACACTGAAGCTTTCTTT. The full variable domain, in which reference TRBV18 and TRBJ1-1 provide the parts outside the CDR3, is NAGVMQNPRHLVRRRGQEARLRCSPMKGHSHVYWYRQLPEEGLKFMVYLQKENIIDESGMPKERFSAEFPKEGPSILRIQQVVRGDSAAYFCASSLIGPGGMNTEAFFGQGTRLTVV.

The CDR3 sequence is CATSLGDSRKEQYF. The CDR3 coding sequence is TGTGCCACCAGCCTGGGGGACTCCAGGAAGGAGCAGTACTTC. This rearrangement joins TRBV15 to TRBJ2-7, with D tentatively TRBD2 (6 bases). CDR3 length: 14 residues. V gave up 5 bases and J gave up 7 bases, with 18 bases separating them. Germline-derived CDR1 and CDR2 are LNHNV and YYDKDF (reference sequence).

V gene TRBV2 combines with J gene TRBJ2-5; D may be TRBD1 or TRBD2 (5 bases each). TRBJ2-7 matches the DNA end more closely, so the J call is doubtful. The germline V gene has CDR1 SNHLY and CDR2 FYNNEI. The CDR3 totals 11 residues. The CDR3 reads CASGGNYEQYF. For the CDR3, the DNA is TGTGCCAGTGGGGGAAACTACGAGCAGTACTTC.

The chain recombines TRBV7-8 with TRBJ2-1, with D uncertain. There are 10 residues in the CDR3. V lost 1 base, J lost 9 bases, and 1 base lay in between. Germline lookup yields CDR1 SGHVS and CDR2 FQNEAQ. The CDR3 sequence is CASSLVEQFF. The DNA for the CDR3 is TGTGCCAGCAGCTTAGTTGAGCAGTTCTTC. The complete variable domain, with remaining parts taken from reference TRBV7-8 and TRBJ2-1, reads GAGVSQSPRYKVAKRGQDVALRCDPISGHVSLFWYQQALGQGPEFLTYFQNEAQLDKSGLPSDRFFAERPEGSVSTLKIQRTQQEDSAVYLCASSLVEQFFGPGTRLTVL.

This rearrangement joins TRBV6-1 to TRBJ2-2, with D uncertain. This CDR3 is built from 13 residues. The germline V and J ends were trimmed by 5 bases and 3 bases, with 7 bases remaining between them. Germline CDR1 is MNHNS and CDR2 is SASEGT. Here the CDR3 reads CASSKIDTGELFF. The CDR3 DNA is TGTGCCAGCAGTAAAATAGACACCGGGGAGCTGTTTTTT.

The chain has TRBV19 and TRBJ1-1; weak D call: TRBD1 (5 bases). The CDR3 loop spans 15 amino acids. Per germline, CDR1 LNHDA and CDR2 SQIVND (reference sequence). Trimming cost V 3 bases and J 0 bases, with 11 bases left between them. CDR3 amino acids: CASSMGDALNTEAFF. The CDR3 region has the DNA TGTGCCAGTAGTATGGGGGACGCTCTGAACACTGAAGCTTTCTTT.